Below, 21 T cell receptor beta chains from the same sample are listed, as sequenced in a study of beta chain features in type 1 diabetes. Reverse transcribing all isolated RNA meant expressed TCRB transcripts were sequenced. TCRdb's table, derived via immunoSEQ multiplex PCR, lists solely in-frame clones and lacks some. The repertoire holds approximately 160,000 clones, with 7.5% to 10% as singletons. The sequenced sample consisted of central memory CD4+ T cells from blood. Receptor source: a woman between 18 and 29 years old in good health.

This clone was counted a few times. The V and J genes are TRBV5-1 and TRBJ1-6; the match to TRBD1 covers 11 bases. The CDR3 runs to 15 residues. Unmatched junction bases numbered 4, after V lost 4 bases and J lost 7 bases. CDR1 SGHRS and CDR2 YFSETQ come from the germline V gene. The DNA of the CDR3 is TGCGCCAGCAGCGCCGGACAGGGGGCGAATTCACCCCTCCACTTT. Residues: CASSAGQGANSPLHF. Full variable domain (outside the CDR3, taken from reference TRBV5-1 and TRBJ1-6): KAGVTQTPRYLIKTRGQQVTLSCSPISGHRSVSWYQQTPGQGLQFLFEYFSETQRNKGNFPGRFSGRQFSNSRSEMNVSTLELGDSALYLCASSAGQGANSPLHFGNGTRLTVT.

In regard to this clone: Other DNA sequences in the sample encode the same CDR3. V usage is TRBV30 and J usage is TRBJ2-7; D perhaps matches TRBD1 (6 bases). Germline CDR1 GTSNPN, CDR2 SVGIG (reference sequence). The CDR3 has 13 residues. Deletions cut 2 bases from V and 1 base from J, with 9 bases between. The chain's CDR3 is CAWSRGSSYEQYF. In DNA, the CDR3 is TGTGCCTGGAGTAGGGGGAGTTCCTACGAGCAGTACTTC.

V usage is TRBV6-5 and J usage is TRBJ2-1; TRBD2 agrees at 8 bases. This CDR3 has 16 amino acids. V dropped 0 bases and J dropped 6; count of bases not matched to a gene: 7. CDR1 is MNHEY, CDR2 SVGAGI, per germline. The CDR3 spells CASSYSGTRTANEQFF. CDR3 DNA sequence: TGTGCCAGCAGTTACTCCGGGACTAGAACTGCCAATGAGCAGTTCTTC.

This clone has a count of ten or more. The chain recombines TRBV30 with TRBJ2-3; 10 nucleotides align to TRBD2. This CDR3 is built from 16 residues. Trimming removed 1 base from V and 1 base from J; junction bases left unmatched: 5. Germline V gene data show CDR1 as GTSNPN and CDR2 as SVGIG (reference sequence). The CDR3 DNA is TGTGCCTGGAGTGGAGGACTAGCGGAACGCACAGATACGCAGTATTTT. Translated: CAWSGGLAERTDTQYF.

The chain's CDR3 is CASSNAAGRNEQFF. CDR3 sequence (DNA): TGTGCCAGTAGTAACGCAGCGGGACGCAATGAGCAGTTCTTC. The chain combines TRBV19 with TRBJ2-1; the match to TRBD2 covers 7 bases. Per germline, CDR1 LNHDA and CDR2 SQIVND (reference sequence). The CDR3 is 14 residues long. Trimming cost V 4 bases and J 6 bases; bases outside gene matches: 6.

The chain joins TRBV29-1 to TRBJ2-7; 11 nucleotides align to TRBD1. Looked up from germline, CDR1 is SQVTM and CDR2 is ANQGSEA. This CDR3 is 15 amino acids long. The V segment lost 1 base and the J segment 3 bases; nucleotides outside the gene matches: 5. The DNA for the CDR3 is TGCAGCGTTGAAGTTCAGGGACAGGGGGGCTACGAGCAGTACTTC. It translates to CSVEVQGQGGYEQYF.

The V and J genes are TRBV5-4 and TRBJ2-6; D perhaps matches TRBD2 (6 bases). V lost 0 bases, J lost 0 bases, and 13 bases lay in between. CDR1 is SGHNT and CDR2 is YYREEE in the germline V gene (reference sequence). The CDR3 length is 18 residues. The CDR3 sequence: CASSLDGGMRSGANVLTF. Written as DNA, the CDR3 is TGTGCCAGCAGCTTGGACGGGGGAATGCGCTCTGGGGCCAACGTCCTGACTTTC.

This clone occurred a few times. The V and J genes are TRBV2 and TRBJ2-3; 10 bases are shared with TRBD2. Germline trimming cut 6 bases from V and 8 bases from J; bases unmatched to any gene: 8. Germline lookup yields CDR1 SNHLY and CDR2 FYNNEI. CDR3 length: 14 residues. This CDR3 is CASRESSGSLTQYF. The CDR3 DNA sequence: TGTGCCAGCAGGGAATCTAGCGGGAGCCTTACGCAGTATTTT.

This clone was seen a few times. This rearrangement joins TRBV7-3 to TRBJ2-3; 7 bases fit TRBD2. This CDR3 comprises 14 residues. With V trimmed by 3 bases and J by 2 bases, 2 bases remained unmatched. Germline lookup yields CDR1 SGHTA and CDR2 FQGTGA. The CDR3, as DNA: TGTGCCAGCAGCTTCGGACTAGACACAGATACGCAGTATTTT. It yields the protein CASSFGLDTDTQYF.

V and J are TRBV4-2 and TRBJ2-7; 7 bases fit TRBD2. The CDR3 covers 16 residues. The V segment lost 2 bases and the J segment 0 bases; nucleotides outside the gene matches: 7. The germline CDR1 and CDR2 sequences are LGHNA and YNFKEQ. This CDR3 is CASSQTTSDNSYEQYF. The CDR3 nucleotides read TGTGCCAGCAGCCAAACAACTAGCGACAACTCCTACGAGCAGTACTTC.

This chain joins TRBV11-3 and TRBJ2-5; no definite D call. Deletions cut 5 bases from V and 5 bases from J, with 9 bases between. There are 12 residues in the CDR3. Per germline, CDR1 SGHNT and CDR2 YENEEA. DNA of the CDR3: TGTGCCAGCAGCCCATCAGCGGAGACCCAGTACTTC. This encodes CASSPSAETQYF.

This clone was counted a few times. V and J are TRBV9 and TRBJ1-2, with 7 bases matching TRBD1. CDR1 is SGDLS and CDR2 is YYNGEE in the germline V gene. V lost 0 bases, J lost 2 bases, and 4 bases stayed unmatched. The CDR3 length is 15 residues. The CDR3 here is CASSVEGTVNYGYTF. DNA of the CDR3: TGTGCCAGCAGCGTAGAGGGGACAGTAAACTATGGCTACACCTTC.

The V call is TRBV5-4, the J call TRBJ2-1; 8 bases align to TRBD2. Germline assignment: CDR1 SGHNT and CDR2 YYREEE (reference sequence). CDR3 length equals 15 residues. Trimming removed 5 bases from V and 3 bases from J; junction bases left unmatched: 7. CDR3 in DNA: TGTGCCAGCAGTCTAGCGGGCCGCTTCTACAATGAGCAGTTCTTC. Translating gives CASSLAGRFYNEQFF.

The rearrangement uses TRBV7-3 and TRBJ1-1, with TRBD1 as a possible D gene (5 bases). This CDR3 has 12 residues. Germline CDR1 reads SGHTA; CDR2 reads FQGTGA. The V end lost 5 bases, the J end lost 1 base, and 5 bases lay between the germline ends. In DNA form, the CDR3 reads TGTGCCAGCAGCCAGGGGAACACTGAAGCTTTCTTT. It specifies CASSQGNTEAFF. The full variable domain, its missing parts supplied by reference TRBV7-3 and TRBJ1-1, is GAGVSQTPSNKVTEKGKYVELRCDPISGHTALYWYRQSLGQGPEFLIYFQGTGAADDSGLPNDRFFAVRPEGSVSTLKIQRTERGDSAVYLCASSQGNTEAFFGQGTRLTVV.

This CDR3 reads CAWSVLLAGGSDTQYF. In nucleotides, the CDR3 is TGTGCCTGGAGTGTACTGCTAGCGGGAGGGTCGGATACGCAGTATTTT. The chain joins TRBV30 to TRBJ2-3; 12 bases are a match to TRBD2. With 0 bases clipped from V and 6 bases from J, the junction kept 7 bases outside the gene matches. The length of the CDR3 is 16 residues. Germline assignment: CDR1 GTSNPN and CDR2 SVGIG (reference sequence).

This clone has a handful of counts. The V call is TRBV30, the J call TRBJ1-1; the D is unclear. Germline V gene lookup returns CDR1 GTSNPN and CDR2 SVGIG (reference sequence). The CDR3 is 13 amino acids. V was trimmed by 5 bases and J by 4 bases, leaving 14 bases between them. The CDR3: CAWGLRMSTEAFF. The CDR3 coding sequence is TGTGCCTGGGGGCTCCGAATGAGCACTGAAGCTTTCTTT.

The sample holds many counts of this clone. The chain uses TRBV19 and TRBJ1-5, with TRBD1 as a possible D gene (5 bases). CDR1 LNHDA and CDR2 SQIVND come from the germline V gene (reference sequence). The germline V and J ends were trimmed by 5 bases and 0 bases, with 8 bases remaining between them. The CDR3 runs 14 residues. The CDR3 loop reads CASSYDSSNQPQHF. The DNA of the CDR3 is TGTGCCAGTAGTTATGACAGTAGCAATCAGCCCCAGCATTTT.

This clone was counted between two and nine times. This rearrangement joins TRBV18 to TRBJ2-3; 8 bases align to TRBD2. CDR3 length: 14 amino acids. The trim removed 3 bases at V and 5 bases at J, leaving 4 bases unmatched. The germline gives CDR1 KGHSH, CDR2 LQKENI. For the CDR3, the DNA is TGTGCCAGCTCACCGGGACTAGTAGGAGATACGCAGTATTTT. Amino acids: CASSPGLVGDTQYF.

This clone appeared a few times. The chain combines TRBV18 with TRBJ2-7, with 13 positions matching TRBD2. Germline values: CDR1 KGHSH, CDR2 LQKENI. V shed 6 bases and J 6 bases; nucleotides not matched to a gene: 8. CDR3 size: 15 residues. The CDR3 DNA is TGTGCCAGCTCGCAAACTAGCGGGGGGGCCGGCGAGCAGTACTTC. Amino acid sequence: CASSQTSGGAGEQYF.

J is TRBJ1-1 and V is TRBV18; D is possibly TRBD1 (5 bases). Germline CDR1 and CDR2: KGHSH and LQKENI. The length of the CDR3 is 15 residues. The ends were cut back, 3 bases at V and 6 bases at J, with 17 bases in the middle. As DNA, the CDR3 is TGTGCCAGCTCACCTCTATCAGGAGGGGACGCTGAAGCTTTCTTT. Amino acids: CASSPLSGGDAEAFF.

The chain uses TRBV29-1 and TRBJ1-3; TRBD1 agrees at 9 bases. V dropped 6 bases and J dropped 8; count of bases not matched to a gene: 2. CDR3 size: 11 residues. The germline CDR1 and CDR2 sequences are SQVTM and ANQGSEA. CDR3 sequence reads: CSVDRGDTIYF. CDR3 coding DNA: TGCAGCGTGGACAGGGGTGACACCATATATTTT.